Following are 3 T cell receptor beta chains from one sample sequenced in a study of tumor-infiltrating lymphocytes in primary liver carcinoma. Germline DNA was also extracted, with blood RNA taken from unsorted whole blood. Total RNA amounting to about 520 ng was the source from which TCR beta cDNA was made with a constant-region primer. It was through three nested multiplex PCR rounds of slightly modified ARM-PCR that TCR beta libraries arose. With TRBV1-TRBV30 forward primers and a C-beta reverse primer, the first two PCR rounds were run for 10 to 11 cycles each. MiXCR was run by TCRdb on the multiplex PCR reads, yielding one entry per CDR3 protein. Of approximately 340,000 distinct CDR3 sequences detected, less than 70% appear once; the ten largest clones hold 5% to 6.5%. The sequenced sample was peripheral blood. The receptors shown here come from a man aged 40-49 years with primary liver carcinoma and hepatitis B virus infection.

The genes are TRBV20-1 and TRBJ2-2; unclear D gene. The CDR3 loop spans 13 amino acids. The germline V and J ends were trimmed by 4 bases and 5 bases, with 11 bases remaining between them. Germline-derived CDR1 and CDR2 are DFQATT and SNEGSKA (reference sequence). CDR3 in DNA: TGCAGTGCTATCCACCCCGATACCGGGGAGCTGTTTTTT. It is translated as CSAIHPDTGELFF.

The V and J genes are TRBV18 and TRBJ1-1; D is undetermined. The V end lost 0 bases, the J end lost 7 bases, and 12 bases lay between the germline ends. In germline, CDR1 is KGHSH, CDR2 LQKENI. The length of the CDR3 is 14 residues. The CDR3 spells CASSPPNGFFEAFF. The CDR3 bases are TGTGCCAGCTCACCACCAAACGGATTTTTTGAAGCTTTCTTT. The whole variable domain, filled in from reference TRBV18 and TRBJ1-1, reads NAGVMQNPRHLVRRRGQEARLRCSPMKGHSHVYWYRQLPEEGLKFMVYLQKENIIDESGMPKERFSAEFPKEGPSILRIQQVVRGDSAAYFCASSPPNGFFEAFFGQGTRLTVV.

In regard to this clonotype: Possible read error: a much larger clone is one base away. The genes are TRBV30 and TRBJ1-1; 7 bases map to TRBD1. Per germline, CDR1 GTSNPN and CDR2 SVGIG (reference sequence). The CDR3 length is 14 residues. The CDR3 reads CAWNRQGTAFAALF. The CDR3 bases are TGTGCCTGGAATAGACAGGGTACCGCTTTTGCCGCTTTATTT.